The clone carrying this TCR beta chain was seen repeatedly, ten times or more. Its cognate antigen is unknown. The CDR3 contains 14 residues. CDR1 and CDR2 from the germline V gene are MDHEN and SYDVKM. Trimming stripped 6 bases from V and 5 bases from J, with 15 bases between. The team produced cDNA through 5'RACE using 10-nucleotide random UMIs. TCRdb re-analysed the 5' RACE reads in MiXCR, keeping a single row per CDR3 protein. The data show 60,000 to 90,000 distinct CDR3 sequences, roughly 10% seen once. Sample time point: longitudinal time-point 1 (baseline). Libraries used 2 million unsorted PBMCs kept frozen in RNAlater. This entry belongs to a study of neurological immune-mediated disorders. The study's findings and limits: HTLV-1-associated myelopathy ranked highest for TCR clonal expansion and multiple sclerosis lowest, beneath healthy controls.

The J gene is TRBJ2-3, the V gene TRBV28; D is unclear. Sequenced sample: PBMCs. This TCR was sampled from a man in his thirties or forties in good health. This chain's CDR3 is CASSLDVRIDTQYF. Written as DNA, the CDR3 is TGTGCCAGCAGCCTAGACGTGCGGATAGATACGCAGTATTTT.